This T cell receptor (beta chain) was found in a study of blood T cell repertoires in COVID-19. V lost 2 bases, J lost 3 bases, and 11 bases lay in between. Germline V gene data show CDR1 as ENHRY and CDR2 as SYGVKD. The CDR3 is made up of 14 amino acids. Clones were read by immunoSEQ multiplex PCR, and TCRdb kept only the in-frame ones, dropping some. The sample yields 200,000 to 300,000 clones, 80% to 95% seen once. Seattle enrolled patients during active infection and tracked them longitudinally. The specimen sequenced was peripheral blood. The sequence was obtained from a person aged 18 to 29 with COVID-19, enrolled during active disease. The rearrangement joins TRBV10-3 to TRBJ2-7; tentatively, D is TRBD1 (5 bases). CDR3 in DNA: TGTGCCATCAGTGAGGGGGCGGCTAGCTACGAGCAGTACTTC. Amino acids: CAISEGAASYEQYF.